The entry that follows covers one T cell receptor (beta chain) sequence. The data derive from a study of cytomegalovirus exposure and HLA in healthy donors. Vbeta (60) and Jbeta (13) primers were used in the PCR. Profiling relied on immunoSEQ multiplex PCR, and the TCRdb table lists in-frame clones only, not all of them. The sample lists about 130,000 clones; 74% were seen once. This CDR3 contains 13 residues. Germline CDR1 reads SGHKS; CDR2 reads YYEKEE (reference sequence). V was pared by 0 bases and J by 1 base, with 5 bases between. The TCR comes from a woman in her forties or fifties in good health and CMV-seropositive. The genes are TRBV5-5 and TRBJ2-7; no definite D call. Sequenced input: PBMCs. The CDR3 nucleotides are TGTGCCAGCAGCTTGGCCCCGTCCTACGAGCAGTACTTC. Translated, it gives CASSLAPSYEQYF.